The 28 T cell receptor beta chains listed next were all sequenced from one sample in a study of TIL therapy for anti-PD-1-resistant metastatic lung cancer. Time point described: pre-treatment sample, taken before nivolumab and TIL therapy. This was the immunoSEQ v3 assay. Measured with immunoSEQ multiplex PCR; TCRdb has only the in-frame clones, and not every one. The sample shows approximately 22,000 clones, just over 70% of them seen only once. This specimen consisted of blood, obtained at baseline. The receptor set was obtained from a person aged 25 to 79 with non-small cell lung cancer.

The chain joins TRBV27 to TRBJ2-5; 7 bases align to TRBD1. Germline CDR1 and CDR2: MNHEY and SMNVEV (reference sequence). V was clipped by 6 bases and J by 6 bases; unmatched bases: 13. The CDR3 loop spans 15 amino acids. DNA of the CDR3: TGTGCCAGCAGCCAAGCACGACAGGGAGCAAAGACCCAGTACTTC. Translating it yields CASSQARQGAKTQYF.

A few counts support this clone. The gene calls are TRBV6-1 and TRBJ2-2; 11 nucleotides agree with TRBD2. Trimming cost V 1 base and J 3 bases; bases outside gene matches: 7. From germline, CDR1 is MNHNS and CDR2 SASEGT. The CDR3 totals 18 residues. CDR3 nucleotides: TGTGCCAGCAGTGAAGAAGAATATAGCGGGGGGGACACCGGGGAGCTGTTTTTT. Translating it yields CASSEEEYSGGDTGELFF.

There are a few counts of this clone. The chain combines TRBV30 with TRBJ1-4; the D gene is possibly TRBD1 (6 bases). The CDR3 runs 15 residues. Germline V gives CDR1 GTSNPN, CDR2 SVGIG (reference sequence). Trimming removed 0 bases at V and 5 bases at J, with 13 bases between. The CDR3: CAWSVWGRGNEKLFF. CDR3 DNA sequence: TGTGCCTGGAGTGTTTGGGGCAGGGGAAATGAAAAACTGTTTTTT.

This clone was seen a handful of times. Here the CDR3 DNA reads TGTGCCAGCAGCTTGTACCGCACCACCTACGAGCAGTACTTC. This gives the protein CASSLYRTTYEQYF. The rearrangement joins TRBV5-6 to TRBJ2-7, with D uncertain. Germline V gene sequence: CDR1 SGHDT, CDR2 YYEEEE. V lost 1 base and J lost 2, with 10 bases in between. This CDR3 is 14 amino acids long.

The DNA of the CDR3 is TGTGCCAGCAGCCGTCAAAATCTCGCGAACACCGGGGAGCTGTTTTTT. Translating it yields CASSRQNLANTGELFF. The V and J genes are TRBV3-1 (or the pseudogene TRBV3-2) and TRBJ2-2; D remains unclear. V shed 4 bases and J shed 0 bases, with 12 bases lying between them. There are 16 residues in the CDR3. From germline, CDR1 is LGHDT and CDR2 YNNKEL (reference sequence).

CDR3 nucleotides: TGCGCCAGCAGGGTGGGTGGATCCTATGGCTACACCTTC. It encodes CASRVGGSYGYTF. The chain is built from TRBV5-1 and TRBJ1-2, with D uncertain. With 5 bases removed from V and 4 bases from J, the gap between germline ends came to 12 bases. Germline lookup yields CDR1 SGHRS and CDR2 YFSETQ. The CDR3 is made up of 13 amino acids.

The chain combines TRBV6-2 or TRBV6-3 with TRBJ2-3, with 7 bases identical to TRBD1. This CDR3 has 15 amino acids. V trimming: 6 bases; J trimming: 1 base; junction bases outside the gene matches: 7. From germline, CDR1 is MNHEY and CDR2 SVGEGT. The CDR3 region has the DNA TGTGCCAGCAGCAAAGGGGGCGCAGGCACAGATACGCAGTATTTT. Translated: CASSKGGAGTDTQYF.

The chain carries TRBV7-2 and TRBJ1-2; D may be TRBD1 (5 bases). The CDR3 runs 14 residues. Trimming cost V 5 bases and J 6 bases, with 16 bases left between them. The V gene's germline CDR1 is SGHTA and CDR2 FQGNSA. Here the CDR3 reads CASSDYPGTDGYTF. The CDR3 nucleotides are TGTGCCAGCAGCGATTATCCCGGGACGGATGGCTACACCTTC.

This sequence joins TRBV5-8 and TRBJ2-6, with D perhaps matching TRBD2 (5 bases). The CDR3 extends over 15 amino acids. With 4 bases removed from V and 1 base from J, the gap between germline ends came to 9 bases. CDR1 is SGHTS, CDR2 YDEGEE, per germline. The CDR3, as DNA: TGTGCCAGCAGCGTCGGGAATTCTGGGGCCAACGTCCTGACTTTC. Its translation: CASSVGNSGANVLTF.

This clone was detected only once. The V and J genes are TRBV7-9 and TRBJ2-3; D is unclear. Germline CDR1 and CDR2: SEHNR and FQNEAQ (reference sequence). The CDR3 consists of 13 residues. Trimming took off 1 base at V and 6 bases at J, with 8 bases between the two ends. The CDR3 bases are TGTGCCAGCAGCTTAGTACTAAGTGATACGCAGTATTTT. Translating gives CASSLVLSDTQYF.

V usage is TRBV2 and J usage is TRBJ2-7; tentatively, D is TRBD1 or TRBD2 (5 bases each). Trimming pared 8 bases from V and 3 bases from J, leaving 17 bases between. The CDR3 covers 14 residues. Per the germline V gene, CDR1 is SNHLY and CDR2 is FYNNEI. CDR3 coding DNA: TGTGCCAGCCAAATCCCCCTGGGGGACTACGAGCAGTACTTC. Translated: CASQIPLGDYEQYF.

This clone was recorded a few times. V and J are TRBV29-1 and TRBJ2-2; the match to TRBD2 covers 7 bases. Germline assignment: CDR1 SQVTM and CDR2 ANQGSEA. Trimming cost V 7 bases and J 1 base; bases outside gene matches: 3. The CDR3 has 13 amino acids. The CDR3 bases are TGCAGCGCCTCGGGGGGGAACACCGGGGAGCTGTTTTTT. Translating gives CSASGGNTGELFF.

The chain links TRBV6-5 to TRBJ1-3, with 7 bases that match TRBD1. CDR3 length: 14 amino acids. Looked up from germline, CDR1 is MNHEY and CDR2 is SVGAGI. Losses at the gene ends were 8 bases for V and 0 bases for J; bases not matched to a gene: 4. The chain's CDR3 is CASGPGGSGNTIYF. For the CDR3, the DNA is TGTGCCAGCGGCCCAGGGGGCTCTGGAAACACCATATATTTT.

This sequence joins TRBV12-3 or TRBV12-4 and TRBJ1-5; the D is unclear. This CDR3 region has 12 residues. Trimming removed 4 bases at V and 2 bases at J, with 3 bases between. CDR3 in DNA: TGTGCCAGCAGTTCCGGCAATCAGCCCCAGCATTTT. As protein: CASSSGNQPQHF.

V gene TRBV20-1 combines with J gene TRBJ1-1; perhaps TRBD1 as D (5 bases). The CDR3 runs to 13 residues. The germline V gene has CDR1 DFQATT and CDR2 SNEGSKA (reference sequence). Trimming took off 3 bases at V and 2 bases at J, with 10 bases between the two ends. CDR3 in DNA: TGCAGTGCTAGTAGACAGTATAACACTGAAGCTTTCTTT. Its protein product is CSASRQYNTEAFF.

The sample holds one count of this clone. V is TRBV7-6 and J is TRBJ2-7; 9 nucleotides line up with TRBD2. This CDR3 is built from 14 residues. Germline V gene data show CDR1 as SGHVS and CDR2 as FNYEAQ. The ends lost 5 bases at V and 8 bases at J; junction bases unmatched: 10. The CDR3 here is CASSVLGSGGQQYF. The CDR3 DNA is TGTGCCAGCAGCGTCCTCGGTAGCGGGGGTCAGCAGTACTTC.

The chain employs TRBV24-1 and TRBJ1-1; D gene ambiguous. The length of the CDR3 is 13 residues. The V end was cut by 7 bases, the J end by 5 bases, with 13 bases between. Germline CDR1 is KGHDR and CDR2 is SFDVKD. The CDR3 bases are TGTGCCACCAGCCCCCGCCCGGGGACTGAAGCTTTCTTT. Its protein is CATSPRPGTEAFF.

The V gene is TRBV5-1, the J gene TRBJ2-3, with TRBD1 matching over 7 bases. Germline CDR1 SGHRS, CDR2 YFSETQ. With 1 base clipped from V and 1 base from J, the junction kept 3 bases outside the gene matches. The CDR3 is 15 amino acids. The CDR3 sequence is CASSLIGGGTDTQYF. The CDR3 DNA follows: TGCGCCAGCAGCTTGATAGGGGGCGGCACAGATACGCAGTATTTT.

V and J are TRBV29-1 and TRBJ2-3; D is unclear. Germline CDR1 is SQVTM and CDR2 is ANQGSEA. CDR3 length: 12 residues. The V end lost 4 bases, the J end lost 0 bases, and 5 bases lay between the germline ends. DNA of the CDR3: TGCAGCGTTGTCAGGAGCACAGATACGCAGTATTTT. This gives the protein CSVVRSTDTQYF.

As DNA, the CDR3 is TGTGCCTGGGGAGACAGGGGGCGACTTACTGCGGCCAATGAGCAGTTCTTC. Its protein product is CAWGDRGRLTAANEQFF. V usage is TRBV30 and J usage is TRBJ2-1; 10 bases agree with TRBD1. The germline CDR1 and CDR2 sequences are GTSNPN and SVGIG (reference sequence). V shed 5 bases, J shed 6 bases, and the junction held 16 bases outside the gene matches. The CDR3 has 17 amino acids. Filled out from reference TRBV30 and TRBJ2-1, the complete variable domain reads SQTIHQWPATLVQPVGSPLSLECTVEGTSNPNLYWYRQAAGRGLQLLFYSVGIGQISSEVPQNLSASRPQDRQFILSSKKLLLSDSGFYLCAWGDRGRLTAANEQFFGPGTRLTVL.

The chain employs TRBV5-5 and TRBJ2-7; 7 nucleotides agree with TRBD1. The J segment lost 3 bases and the V segment lost 4 bases, leaving 4 bases of the junction unmatched. Germline V gene lookup returns CDR1 SGHKS and CDR2 YYEKEE (reference sequence). This CDR3 contains 13 residues. The CDR3 sequence is CASSRQGDYEQYV. In DNA, the CDR3 is TGTGCCAGCAGCCGTCAGGGGGACTACGAGCAGTACGTC.

This clone was picked up a small number of times. The rearrangement uses TRBV5-5 and TRBJ1-1, with D uncertain. The CDR3 is 14 residues long. Germline CDR1 is SGHKS and CDR2 is YYEKEE (reference sequence). Trimming stripped 4 bases from V and 1 base from J, with 11 bases between. This CDR3 is CASSPWRRNTEAFF. In DNA, the CDR3 is TGTGCCAGCAGCCCCTGGCGGAGGAACACTGAAGCTTTCTTT.

The chain couples TRBV5-1 to TRBJ2-1; TRBD2 matches at 9 bases. V trimming: 3 bases; J trimming: 4 bases; junction bases outside the gene matches: 8. CDR3 length equals 16 residues. The germline V gene encodes CDR1 SGHRS and CDR2 YFSETQ. The CDR3 DNA reads TGCGCCAGCAGCTCCTTAGCGGGGGCGATGTACAATGAGCAGTTCTTC. This encodes CASSSLAGAMYNEQFF. The entire variable domain, with the rest obtained from reference TRBV5-1 and TRBJ2-1, is as follows: KAGVTQTPRYLIKTRGQQVTLSCSPISGHRSVSWYQQTPGQGLQFLFEYFSETQRNKGNFPGRFSGRQFSNSRSEMNVSTLELGDSALYLCASSSLAGAMYNEQFFGPGTRLTVL.

This sequence joins TRBV30 and TRBJ1-5; D may be TRBD1 (6 bases). Germline V lookup: CDR1 GTSNPN, CDR2 SVGIG (reference sequence). The V end was cut by 1 base, the J end by 7 bases, with 11 bases between. This CDR3 has 13 amino acids. CDR3 sequence reads: CAWSGQVTQPQHF. The DNA of the CDR3 is TGTGCCTGGAGTGGACAGGTCACGCAGCCCCAGCATTTT.

The chain couples TRBV15 to TRBJ1-3, with D perhaps matching TRBD1 (5 bases). The CDR3 loop spans 16 amino acids. CDR1 is LNHNV and CDR2 is YYDKDF in the germline V gene (reference sequence). Trimming shortened V by 5 bases and J by 1 base, and 15 bases separated the two germline ends. The CDR3 spells CATSFTRGLSGNTIYF. CDR3 DNA: TGTGCCACCAGCTTCACGCGGGGACTGTCTGGAAACACCATATATTTT.

The chain uses TRBV7-9 and TRBJ2-3; D is perhaps TRBD2 (6 bases). Germline lookup yields CDR1 SEHNR and CDR2 FQNEAQ (reference sequence). This CDR3 region has 14 residues. The V end was cut by 2 bases, the J end by 4 bases, with 10 bases between. The CDR3 region has the DNA TGTGCCAGCAGCTTATCCGGGGAGGCAGATACGCAGTATTTT. This sequence encodes CASSLSGEADTQYF.

The rearrangement uses TRBV5-6 and TRBJ1-5; 8 nucleotides align to TRBD1. Germline V gene sequence: CDR1 SGHDT, CDR2 YYEEEE. V lost 5 bases, J lost 7 bases, and 8 bases stayed unmatched. This CDR3 region has 14 residues. The CDR3 reads CASRVDRGGQPQHF. CDR3 in DNA: TGTGCCAGCAGGGTTGACAGGGGAGGCCAGCCCCAGCATTTT.

The table lists this clone with a few counts. V gene TRBV20-1 combines with J gene TRBJ2-3, with D tentatively TRBD2 (5 bases). V shed 6 bases and J shed 5 bases, with 6 bases lying between them. Per the germline V gene, CDR1 is DFQATT and CDR2 is SNEGSKA (reference sequence). The CDR3 covers 10 residues. CDR3 nucleotide sequence: TGCAGTGCGGCGGGAGATACGCAGTATTTT. Residues: CSAAGDTQYF.